This TCR beta chain was sequenced during a study of T cell responses to AZD1222 COVID-19 vaccine. Study outcomes and limitations: A rise in Spike-specific TCR breadth and depth followed two AZD1222 doses.

On this clone itself: Its antigen is not known.

TCRdb keeps only in-frame clones here, not all; method: immunoSEQ multiplex PCR. Of some 130,000 clones in the sample, 80% to 90% were seen once. The germline V gene has CDR1 SQVTM and CDR2 ANQGSEA. This CDR3 region has 15 residues. J gave up 1 base and V 5 bases, and 4 bases lay outside the gene matches. The source material was peripheral blood, sampled on day 0 of AZD1222 vaccination. This rearrangement joins TRBV29-1 to TRBJ2-2, with 10 bases matching TRBD2. The receptor comes from an adult in good health. CDR3 loop: CSVSGTSVNTGELFF. CDR3 sequence (DNA): TGCAGCGTTTCCGGGACTAGCGTGAACACCGGGGAGCTGTTTTTT.